This TCR beta chain was sequenced in a study of cytomegalovirus exposure and HLA in healthy donors. On this clone itself: The antigen remains undetermined.

Study findings and constraints: The authors later found most CMV-associated TCR beta chains appeared HLA-restricted. An assumption of roughly uniform sequencing depth across donors underlay the presence/absence analyses.

At the time of sampling, donors were nominally healthy, though unrecorded immune exposures were likely. The CDR3 extends over 16 amino acids. With 3 bases clipped from V and 3 bases from J, the junction kept 10 bases outside the gene matches. PCR employed 60 Vbeta and 13 Jbeta primers. Only in-frame clones appear in the TCRdb table, and some are missing; sequencing was by immunoSEQ multiplex PCR. Of 130,000 to 150,000 clones listed, 79% are singletons. The clonotype originates from a woman between 35 and 50 years old in good health and CMV-seropositive. The sequenced material came from PBMCs. This chain joins TRBV23-1 and TRBJ1-1, with TRBD1 matching over 7 bases. TRBV23-1 is assigned to the ORF class and has an uncertain function. CDR3 in DNA: TGCGCCAGCAGTCAGCCTTCGAGGGGGCGGGACACTGAAGCTTTCTTT. The encoded protein is CASSQPSRGRDTEAFF.